This T cell receptor beta chain was obtained from a study of control samples from healthy donors and cancer patients. Assay used: immunoSEQ multiplex PCR; TCRdb lists only in-frame clones, some missing. The sample contains some 170,000 clones, just over 95% of which appear only once. Unmatched junction bases numbered 22, after V lost 6 bases and J lost 0 bases. Looked up from germline, CDR1 is SGHDN and CDR2 is FVKESK. The CDR3 has 21 residues. Material for sequencing was blood. V usage is TRBV14 and J usage is TRBJ2-7; 11 bases map to TRBD2. The origin of this receptor is a woman aged 25-40 years in good health. The CDR3 protein is CASSSDRDTSGGPWLSYEQYF. The CDR3 DNA reads as TGTGCCAGCAGTTCCGACAGGGACACTAGCGGGGGCCCATGGCTCTCCTACGAGCAGTACTTC.